The present TCR beta chain was sequenced within a study of cytomegalovirus exposure and HLA in healthy donors (dated by TCRdb to 2016 to 2017). In terms of the full investigation: According to an earlier analysis of a few hundred of the donors, about 190 million T cells yielded roughly 100 million unique TCR beta sequences and more than 250 Gb of sequence data. The genetic ancestry cluster associated with self-reported Caucasian donors included about 84% of the roughly 410 genotyped donors. Every repertoire in the discovery cohort had been generated on one and the same sequencing platform. Donor age, sex, ethnicity and CMV serostatus were compiled alongside the repertoire data. To study patterns of TCR occurrence, a later analysis re-analyzed previously published TCR beta repertoires from 666 donors and added high-resolution HLA genotyping. Using immunosequencing, the study profiled T cell repertoires from fewer than 850 subjects and related those repertoires to cytomegalovirus serostatus. The later analysis used no new phenotypic data to find candidate immune exposures, relying instead on TCR beta sequences and their occurrence across donors. Class I and class II HLA loci were covered by the typing at four-digit resolution. In an earlier analysis of roughly 540 of the donors, high-throughput TCR beta sequencing was used to judge whether each TCR beta V gene segment behaved as functional or pseudogenic. Besides the first cohort of hundreds of subjects, a separate validation cohort made up of roughly 130 different subjects was used. High-throughput TCR immunosequencing, statistical association of individual TCRs with disease status, and machine learning were combined to predict cytomegalovirus infection status. Across around 400 genotyped donors of the cohort, an average of approximately 200,000 unique TCR beta nucleotide sequences per donor were sequenced, and about a sixth of those sequences were non-productive. Because of strong linkage in the cohort, roughly 5 DR-DQ haplotypes were treated as single units for association and clustering. The number of typed donors differed by locus: about 620-630 for A, B, C, DRB1 and DQB1; 500 to 550 for DQA1; roughly 600 for DPA1; and some 470 for DPB1. The study was designed to test whether signatures of past pathogen exposure could be identified by cataloging public T cell receptors. Roughly 300 gigabases of sequencing data and approximately 91 million unique TCR sequences made up an early release that covered approximately 650 HLA-typed donors. In a later genetic analysis, genome-wide SNP genotypes for about 65% of the roughly 670 donors were used, and that subset was treated as a discovery cohort.

Details on this clone: Its antigen has not been determined. No qualities accompany the bases; no much larger clone lies one base away.

V was cut back by 9 bases and J by 2 bases, leaving a gap of 14 bases between them. The germline V gene yields SGHDT for CDR1 and YYEEEE for CDR2. The cysteine opens and the phenylalanine closes a CDR3 of 13 amino acids. Only the CDR3 DNA is retained, 39 bases long and in frame from the first base. The investigation overall reported the following: In a later genetic analysis, a missense DCLRE1C variant was associated with V-gene and J-gene trimming of TCR beta chains, and the association was replicated in an independent cohort. A group of highly shared sequence variants was considered likely to be a technical artifact of the sequencing pipeline. The presence/absence analyses assumed that sequencing depth was roughly uniform across donors, and that assumption may not be true. HLA typing was unavailable for some donors at each locus, so association tests used only the typed subset. The study listed 164 TCR beta chains as associated with cytomegalovirus. Because counts were too low, roughly 16 rarely observed V segments, including chromosome 9 orphons, were left out of the earlier analysis of approximately 580 of the donors. A later genetic analysis reported fewer N-insertions in productive TCRs among donors in an Asian-associated ancestry cluster than the approximately 700-donor mean. A later analysis found that most CMV-associated TCR beta chains appeared HLA-restricted, with HLA associations seemingly driven largely by CMV exposure. Three of the identified cytomegalovirus-associated TCR beta chains were confirmed in vitro to be specific for cytomegalovirus antigens. Strong co-occurrence of HLA alleles, especially DR and DQ, made assigning TCR associations to individual alleles difficult. Broadly in line with IMGT annotations, most TCR beta V segments showed up in productive rearrangements about 87% or about 30% of the time in an earlier analysis of approximately 600 of the donors. At a false discovery rate of 0.05, a later analysis linked 15,000 to 20,000 TCR beta sequences to specific HLA alleles. The authors suggested that the approach could potentially be extended to other disease states and immunological phenotypes. Immune exposure information for the cohort was limited to CMV serostatus. In a later analysis, HLA-associated TCR beta chains showed more clonal expansion and lower generation probabilities than non-associated chains that were equally common. The 87-base-pair reads could not distinguish some IMGT-functional V segments, including TRBV6-2 and TRBV6-3, so those segments were excluded. A later analysis reported that several top co-occurrence clusters appeared linked to parvovirus B19, influenza, CMV and Epstein-Barr virus. The classifier was reported to diagnose cytomegalovirus status with high specificity and sensitivity in both the original and validation cohorts. The cohort was sequenced for TCR beta chains only, and without alpha or paired-chain data the features that could be detected were limited. A further reported finding was that TCR beta sequences accurately predicted the HLA-A and HLA-B alleles for most subjects in the first cohort. A later analysis found that TCR association rates varied across HLA loci, with DRB1 alleles showing the most associated TCRs and HLA-C alleles the fewest. Correlated functional status among segregating V segments might be attributable to linkage disequilibrium, but an unknown experimental factor could not be ruled out. While some public TCRs were present in many individuals, most TCR sequences turned up only very rarely across donors.

The library was made by the immunoSEQ multiplex PCR assay. For the multiplex PCR, a mixture combining 60 forward primers for TCR Vbeta segments and 13 reverse primers for TCR Jbeta segments was used. The CDR3 region of rearranged TCR beta genes was amplified from genomic DNA with a multiplex PCR assay. Amplified TCR beta libraries were sequenced as 87-base-pair reads on the Illumina HiSeq System. The original methods were these. A later analysis counted some 80 million unique TCR beta chains across the 550 to 700 repertoires, and 9.5 million to 11 million of these chains were shared by at least two donors. Raw reads were error-corrected and collapsed into unique sequences by a nearest-neighbor algorithm in which closely related sequences were merged to remove PCR and sequencing errors. CDR3 sequences were aligned to IMGT reference sequences to assign V, D and J gene segments. For a sequence to be retained, at least a six-nucleotide match to both a V gene segment and a J gene segment was required. A rearrangement was called productive if the CDR3 had no stop codons and remained in frame with V and J, and every other rearrangement was called non-productive. Following IMGT convention, CDR3 was defined as the stretch from the second conserved V-encoded cysteine to the conserved J-encoded phenylalanine. The earlier analysis of 450 to 750 of the donors excluded any sequence lacking an unambiguous match to a single V gene segment. An earlier analysis of around 600 of the donors classified V segments as functional when productive rearrangements were above 56.7% and as segregating when the standard deviation between donors was above 5%. A statistical classification framework was built to diagnose cytomegalovirus status from the catalog of TCR beta chain sequences. A later analysis assigned V and J genes by comparing TCR nucleotide sequences with IMGT/GENE-DB human TR gene sequences. In a later analysis, CDR3 sequences and most-parsimonious VDJ recombination scenarios were assigned using the TCRdist pipeline. A later analysis defined each TCR beta chain by its CDR3 amino acid sequence plus V-gene family, and excluded reads lacking a unique V-gene family. In a later analysis, several hundred highly shared, low-generation-probability nucleotide sequences were removed to address suspected cross-contamination and a sequencing artifact. In a later analysis, a clonal expansion index was calculated for each public chain from normalized within-repertoire ranks of inferred template counts. Generation probabilities in a later analysis came from a VDJ recombination model fitted to out-of-frame rearrangements, and those results were checked against IGoR. In a later analysis, TCR-TCR, TCR-HLA and TCR-CMV co-occurrence was scored with hypergeometric tests, and a repertoire-size bias correction was applied to TCR pairs. False discovery rates were estimated in a later analysis by permuting HLA or CMV assignments 20 times. In a later analysis, co-occurring TCRs were grouped using DBSCAN, and TCRdist sequence similarity was added for clustering within HLA-allele-positive subsets. Repertoires with fewer than 30,000 or more than 120,000 public chains, plus five repertoires with anomalous nucleotide sharing, were excluded from co-occurrence clustering. As stored in TCRdb, this immuneACCESS dataset retains in-frame rearrangements with V and J assigned. A fraction of the clones does not appear; measured against another copy, unresolved V genes explain less than half of the discrepancy, and the remainder lacks a known reason. For V, J and clone size, that table is used; D and trimming come from the DNA. For this sample there are approximately 150,000 clones; approximately 80% appear just once. The ten top clones hold 4.8% of the sample.

In total, around 600 healthy bone marrow donors made up the cohort. At the time of sampling, every cohort member was nominally healthy, though immune exposures that went unrecorded were likely present. The donor tested CMV seronegative and was one of the 352 seronegative cohort members. A peripheral blood sample was collected from each donor, and TCR beta sequencing was performed on peripheral blood mononuclear cells. The Qiagen DNeasy Blood Extraction Kit was used to extract genomic DNA from the blood cell samples. This chain joins TRBV5-6 to TRBJ1-2; a weak D assignment points to TRBD1 (6 bases agree). Material for sequencing was PBMCs. This TCR was recovered from a man between 18 and 29 years old in good health and CMV-seronegative. DNA sequence: TGTGCCAACAGTTTCGGACAGAACTATGGCTACACCTTC. This gives the protein CANSFGQNYGYTF. The CDR3 plus the reference TRBV5-6 and TRBJ1-2 genes for the other parts give the full variable domain: DAGVTQSPTHLIKTRGQQVTLRCSPKSGHDTVSWYQQALGQGPQFIFQYYEEEERQRGNFPDRFSGHQFPNYSSELNVNALLLGDSALYLCANSFGQNYGYTFGSGTRLTVV.